The 32 T cell receptor beta chains presented below share a single source sample, sequenced in a study of T cell changes during pregnancy in multiple sclerosis. Here immunoSEQ multiplex PCR was the method, and the copy in TCRdb shows in-frame clones only, minus some. The table shows about 51,000 clones, with roughly 94% occurring only once. Sample: CD4+ T cells from peripheral blood mononuclear cells, taken in the second trimester of pregnancy. These receptors all stem from a female donor with multiple sclerosis, enrolled in a pregnancy study.

V gene TRBV7-3 combines with J gene TRBJ1-1; 7 bases map to TRBD1. Germline V gene lookup returns CDR1 SGHTA and CDR2 FQGTGA. Trimming removed 3 bases from V and 0 bases from J; junction bases left unmatched: 1. This CDR3 is built from 14 residues. In DNA, the CDR3 is TGTGCCAGCAGCTTGACAGGGATGAACACTGAAGCTTTCTTT. This sequence encodes CASSLTGMNTEAFF. The full variable domain, completed using reference TRBV7-3 and TRBJ1-1, is GAGVSQTPSNKVTEKGKYVELRCDPISGHTALYWYRQSLGQGPEFLIYFQGTGAADDSGLPNDRFFAVRPEGSVSTLKIQRTERGDSAVYLCASSLTGMNTEAFFGQGTRLTVV.

The V call is TRBV7-2, the J call TRBJ2-7; 16 nucleotides line up with TRBD2. Germline V gives CDR1 SGHTA, CDR2 FQGNSA. J lost 6 bases, V lost 4 bases, and 3 bases had no gene match. The CDR3 loop spans 15 amino acids. DNA of the CDR3: TGTGCCAGCAGCTGGGGGACTAGCGGGGGGGGCGAGCAGTACTTC. It codes for CASSWGTSGGGEQYF.

The CDR3 DNA sequence: TGCGCCAGCAGCCAAGATCCGGGGCAAGAGACCCAGTACTTC. Translating it yields CASSQDPGQETQYF. V is TRBV4-1 and J is TRBJ2-5, with D possibly matching TRBD2 (5 bases). This CDR3 spans 14 amino acids. Looked up from germline, CDR1 is MGHRA and CDR2 is YSYEKL. V lost 0 bases and J 2 bases, leaving 7 bases between the germline ends.

CDR3 sequence reads: CASSLGKYEQYF. CDR3 DNA sequence: TGTGCCAGCAGCCTAGGCAAATACGAGCAGTACTTC. The chain links TRBV6-1 to TRBJ2-7; D is unresolved. The CDR3 has 12 amino acids. From germline, CDR1 is MNHNS and CDR2 SASEGT. V gave up 6 bases and J gave up 4 bases, with 10 bases separating them.

The V gene is TRBV7-9, the J gene TRBJ2-3, with D possibly being TRBD2 (5 bases). V was pared by 1 base and J by 0 bases, with 8 bases between. Germline CDR1 SEHNR, CDR2 FQNEAQ (reference sequence). CDR3 length: 15 amino acids. DNA of the CDR3: TGTGCCAGCAGCTTAGGCGGGCCTAGCACAGATACGCAGTATTTT. Its protein is CASSLGGPSTDTQYF.

V is TRBV7-2 and J is TRBJ1-5, with 8 bases lining up with TRBD1. Germline-derived CDR1 and CDR2 are SGHTA and FQGNSA. V dropped 6 bases and J dropped 2; count of bases not matched to a gene: 6. This CDR3 region has 15 residues. CDR3 in amino acids: CASSRDRWGNQPQHF. The CDR3, as DNA: TGTGCCAGCAGTCGGGACAGGTGGGGCAATCAGCCCCAGCATTTT.

This chain links TRBV5-6 with TRBJ2-7, with TRBD2 as a possible D gene (7 bases). The CDR3 length is 14 residues. Trimming left V 0 bases short and J 2 bases short, with 9 bases between. Germline CDR1 reads SGHDT; CDR2 reads YYEEEE. DNA for the CDR3: TGTGCCAGCAGCTTGGGGGGGGGCCCCTACGAGCAGTACTTC. It is translated as CASSLGGGPYEQYF.

J is TRBJ1-1 and V is TRBV11-1, with 10 bases that match TRBD1. Germline V CDR1 and CDR2: SGHAT, FQDESV (reference sequence). Unmatched junction bases numbered 6, after V lost 0 bases and J lost 2 bases. The CDR3 has 17 residues. CDR3 sequence: CASSLAPGQGINTEAFF. The CDR3 coding sequence is TGTGCCAGCAGCTTAGCGCCGGGACAGGGGATTAACACTGAAGCTTTCTTT.

Remarks on this clone: The junction shows a germline mismatch at one end, possibly a read error. V and J are TRBV7-7 and TRBJ2-1; the D gene is possibly TRBD1 (7 bases). The CDR3 contains 14 residues. Germline assignment: CDR1 SSHAT and CDR2 FNYEAQ (reference sequence). In DNA form, the CDR3 reads TGTGCTAGCAGCCCAGGGGGGTCTAACAATGAGCAGTTCTTC. Its translation: CASSPGGSNNEQFF.

This sequence joins TRBV4-2 and TRBJ1-3; D possibly corresponds to TRBD1 (6 bases). With 5 bases removed from V and 4 bases from J, the gap between germline ends came to 15 bases. This CDR3 region has 15 residues. Germline V gives CDR1 LGHNA, CDR2 YNFKEQ. The CDR3: CASSSAGVGGNTIYF. The CDR3 nucleotides read TGTGCCAGCAGCTCAGCAGGGGTGGGGGGAAACACCATATATTTT.

The chain links TRBV4-3 to TRBJ2-3; 9 bases agree with TRBD2. Germline V gene data show CDR1 as LGHNA and CDR2 as YSLEER. This CDR3 has 18 residues. The V and J ends lost 1 base and 1 base, in that order; junction bases with no gene match: 9. The CDR3 sequence is CASSQAWLAGARTDTQYF. CDR3 in DNA: TGCGCCAGCAGCCAAGCCTGGTTAGCGGGGGCCCGCACAGATACGCAGTATTTT.

J is TRBJ1-1 and V is TRBV25-1; 8 bases map to TRBD1. V gave up 3 bases and J gave up 5 bases; unmatched junction bases: 17. Germline CDR1 reads MGHDK; CDR2 reads SYGVNS. The CDR3 covers 18 residues. DNA for the CDR3: TGTGCCAGCAGTGACCACGAGGACAGGGTTAGGATCAGAACTGAAGCTTTCTTT. This sequence encodes CASSDHEDRVRIRTEAFF.

The V call is TRBV7-2, the J call TRBJ2-5; weak D call: TRBD1 (6 bases). Germline V gene sequence: CDR1 SGHTA, CDR2 FQGNSA. V was trimmed by 5 bases and J by 1 base, leaving 14 bases between them. This CDR3 has 15 residues. CDR3 region: CASSPFGTIQETQYF. In nucleotides, the CDR3 is TGTGCCAGCAGCCCCTTCGGGACAATCCAAGAGACCCAGTACTTC.

The rearrangement joins TRBV7-2 to TRBJ2-3, with D possibly being TRBD2 (6 bases). Trimming took off 3 bases at V and 1 base at J, with 11 bases between the two ends. Germline-derived CDR1 and CDR2 are SGHTA and FQGNSA. CDR3 length: 15 amino acids. CDR3 in amino acids: CASSLGTRGTDTQYF. CDR3 bases: TGTGCCAGCAGCTTGGGGACTCGGGGCACAGATACGCAGTATTTT.

This sequence joins TRBV30 and TRBJ2-1; 7 bases line up with TRBD2. V gave up 2 bases and J gave up 5 bases; unmatched junction bases: 12. The V gene's germline CDR1 is GTSNPN and CDR2 SVGIG (reference sequence). This CDR3 has 16 amino acids. The CDR3, as DNA: TGTGCCTGGAGTCTGCCACTAGCGCCTCCCCACAATGAGCAGTTCTTC. Translated, it gives CAWSLPLAPPHNEQFF. Supplemented by reference TRBV30 and TRBJ2-1, the full variable domain reads SQTIHQWPATLVQPVGSPLSLECTVEGTSNPNLYWYRQAAGRGLQLLFYSVGIGQISSEVPQNLSASRPQDRQFILSSKKLLLSDSGFYLCAWSLPLAPPHNEQFFGPGTRLTVL.

The V and J genes are TRBV7-6 and TRBJ2-2, with 12 bases lining up with TRBD2. In germline, CDR1 is SGHVS, CDR2 FNYEAQ. The CDR3 contains 18 residues. The V gene end was trimmed by 5 bases and the J gene end by 5 bases; junction bases not matched to a gene: 12. The CDR3: CASSPQLAGGPPTGELFF. Here the CDR3 DNA reads TGTGCCAGCAGCCCTCAACTAGCGGGGGGCCCCCCTACCGGGGAGCTGTTTTTT. Using reference TRBV7-6 and TRBJ2-2 for the parts outside the CDR3, the full variable domain is GAGVSQSPRYKVTKRGQDVALRCDPISGHVSLYWYRQALGQGPEFLTYFNYEAQQDKSGLPNDRFSAERPEGSISTLTIQRTEQRDSAMYRCASSPQLAGGPPTGELFFGEGSRLTVL.

J is TRBJ1-3 and V is TRBV6-6, with D tentatively TRBD1 (5 bases). V gave up 0 bases and J gave up 0 bases, with 6 bases separating them. The CDR3 has 15 residues. Per the germline V gene, CDR1 is MNHNY and CDR2 is SVGAGI (reference sequence). The DNA of the CDR3 is TGTGCCAGCAGTTACTCGCAGGGCTCTGGAAACACCATATATTTT. It is translated as CASSYSQGSGNTIYF.

The count of this clone is one. J is TRBJ2-3 and V is TRBV4-3; D uncertain. V dropped 0 bases and J dropped 2 bases, with 3 bases sitting between them. The V gene's germline CDR1 is LGHNA and CDR2 YSLEER. This CDR3 contains 13 residues. The CDR3 DNA reads TGCGCCAGCAGCCAAGAGTACACAGATACGCAGTATTTT. Amino acid sequence: CASSQEYTDTQYF.

This chain joins TRBV7-2 and TRBJ1-6; tentatively, D is TRBD1 (6 bases). V lost 1 base and J 5 bases, leaving 9 bases between the germline ends. Germline loops: CDR1 SGHTA, CDR2 FQGNSA. The CDR3 is 15 residues long. CDR3 sequence reads: CASSLGAGDNSPLHF. CDR3 DNA sequence: TGTGCCAGCAGCTTAGGGGCAGGGGATAATTCACCCCTCCACTTT.

The chain links TRBV4-2 to TRBJ2-3; 9 bases match TRBD2. CDR3 length equals 16 residues. J gave up 3 bases and V 5 bases, and 9 bases lay outside the gene matches. Germline-derived CDR1 and CDR2 are LGHNA and YNFKEQ. The CDR3, as DNA: TGTGCCAGCAGCACGCGGGGGGGCAGTTATACAGATACGCAGTATTTT. Amino acids: CASSTRGGSYTDTQYF.

The rearrangement uses TRBV4-3 and TRBJ2-5, with 8 positions matching TRBD2. The germline gives CDR1 LGHNA, CDR2 YSLEER. The CDR3 consists of 14 residues. Trimming removed 4 bases from V and 5 bases from J; junction bases left unmatched: 6. The CDR3 here is CASSPGGAWETQYF. CDR3 coding DNA: TGCGCCAGCAGCCCCGGGGGGGCATGGGAGACCCAGTACTTC.

The rearrangement joins TRBV11-3 to TRBJ2-1; TRBD2 agrees at 12 bases. The CDR3 consists of 16 residues. The V and J ends lost 1 base and 10 bases, in that order; junction bases with no gene match: 8. Germline CDR1 is SGHNT and CDR2 is YENEEA. The CDR3 here is CASSLGTSGARGEQFF. For the CDR3, the DNA is TGTGCCAGCAGCTTAGGGACTAGCGGGGCGAGAGGGGAGCAGTTCTTC.

The rearrangement uses TRBV7-7 and TRBJ2-3; TRBD2 matches 7 bases. J gave up 2 bases and V 0 bases, and 2 bases lay outside the gene matches. Per germline, CDR1 SSHAT and CDR2 FNYEAQ (reference sequence). The CDR3 has 15 residues. CDR3 in DNA: TGTGCCAGCAGCTTAGCGGGGGGGACCACAGATACGCAGTATTTT. This gives the protein CASSLAGGTTDTQYF.

This rearrangement joins TRBV15 to TRBJ2-7; 8 positions match TRBD1. Germline CDR1 reads LNHNV; CDR2 reads YYDKDF (reference sequence). V was pared by 0 bases and J by 9 bases, with 7 bases of the junction left unmatched. The length of the CDR3 is 14 residues. CDR3 nucleotides: TGTGCCACCAGCAGAGAGGGGACAGGTTCTGGGCAGTACTTC. Its translation is CATSREGTGSGQYF.

The chain carries TRBV5-5 and TRBJ2-1, with a tentative D call TRBD2 (6 bases). The CDR3 has 16 amino acids. V lost 2 bases and J lost 0, with 12 bases in between. Germline V gene data show CDR1 as SGHKS and CDR2 as YYEKEE (reference sequence). The CDR3 DNA reads as TGTGCCAGCAGCTTCACAAGGCGGGGCTCCTACAATGAGCAGTTCTTC. Protein product: CASSFTRRGSYNEQFF.

V gene TRBV4-2 combines with J gene TRBJ1-1; D is unclear. With 0 bases removed from V and 5 bases from J, the gap between germline ends came to 10 bases. Germline lookup yields CDR1 LGHNA and CDR2 YNFKEQ. The CDR3 spans 14 residues. CDR3 residues: CASSQESTRTEAFF. CDR3 DNA sequence: TGTGCCAGCAGCCAAGAGTCCACGAGGACTGAAGCTTTCTTT.

This clone was observed a single time. The chain joins TRBV11-2 to TRBJ2-1; TRBD2 is a possible D gene (5 bases). Germline values: CDR1 SGHAT, CDR2 FQNNGV. CDR3 length: 15 amino acids. Trimming pared 5 bases from V and 0 bases from J, leaving 11 bases between. The CDR3 sequence is CASSQRGYSYNEQFF. The CDR3 DNA reads TGTGCCAGCAGCCAGAGAGGGTACTCCTACAATGAGCAGTTCTTC.

This CDR3 is CAWSVTGGTPSGGANVLTF. The CDR3 nucleotides read TGTGCCTGGAGTGTAACAGGCGGGACCCCTTCGGGGGGGGCCAACGTCCTGACTTTC. The J gene is TRBJ2-6, the V gene TRBV30; tentatively, D is TRBD2 (6 bases). The CDR3 is 19 amino acids. Germline V CDR1 and CDR2: GTSNPN, SVGIG (reference sequence). V dropped 0 bases and J dropped 4 bases, with 22 bases sitting between them.

This clone is a singleton in its sample. The J gene is TRBJ1-2, the V gene TRBV7-2, with D maybe TRBD1 (6 bases). The germline gives CDR1 SGHTA, CDR2 FQGNSA. The germline V and J ends were trimmed by 4 bases and 13 bases, with 16 bases remaining between them. CDR3 length: 12 amino acids. The CDR3 DNA is TGTGCCAGCAGCTCCCTGGGGGCTCTAAGCACCTTC. It codes for CASSSLGALSTF.

The rearrangement links TRBV6-6 to TRBJ2-7, with D tentatively TRBD2 (6 bases). From germline, CDR1 is MNHNY and CDR2 SVGAGI (reference sequence). The V end was cut by 2 bases, the J end by 4 bases, with 12 bases between. The CDR3 is 14 amino acids. The CDR3 spells CASSYGGIGYEQYF. CDR3 DNA: TGTGCCAGCAGTTACGGAGGGATCGGGTACGAGCAGTACTTC.

The rearrangement joins TRBV7-9 to TRBJ2-3; 10 positions match TRBD1. Unmatched junction bases numbered 12, after V lost 0 bases and J lost 3 bases. CDR3 length: 19 amino acids. CDR1 and CDR2 from the germline V gene are SEHNR and FQNEAQ (reference sequence). Written as DNA, the CDR3 is TGTGCCAGCAGCTTAGCCTCCGGGACAGGGGCGGAAAATACAGATACGCAGTATTTT. Amino acids: CASSLASGTGAENTDTQYF.

The chain carries TRBV19 and TRBJ2-7, with 7 bases fitting TRBD1. Germline V gene sequence: CDR1 LNHDA, CDR2 SQIVND (reference sequence). The CDR3 has 12 residues. The ends lost 4 bases at V and 8 bases at J; junction bases unmatched: 5. The CDR3 sequence is CASSTRGQQQYF. Here the CDR3 DNA reads TGTGCCAGTAGTACGAGGGGGCAGCAGCAGTACTTC.